This T cell receptor (beta chain) was identified during a study of T cell responses to AZD1222 COVID-19 vaccine. Data came from immunoSEQ multiplex PCR; TCRdb stores just in-frame clones and leaves some out. The sample comprises about 150,000 clones, about 86% of which are singletons, and about 4.8% rests with the top ten. Concerning this clone itself: Its matching antigen is unknown.

Findings and limits, study-wide: Vaccine-related CD4 TCRs covered spike, predominating at 160-218 and 743-854. In the spike-specific TCR repertoire, nearly half reportedly target unmutated variant regions.

Germline V gene data show CDR1 as LGHDT and CDR2 as YNNKEL (reference sequence). CDR3 size: 14 residues. Trimming took 6 bases from V and 2 from J, leaving 14 bases between them. This sample comprised peripheral blood, obtained 28 days after the second AZD1222 dose. This receptor was taken from an adult who received the AZD1222 COVID-19 vaccine. The rearrangement uses TRBV3-1 (or the pseudogene TRBV3-2) and TRBJ2-7; no clear D. This CDR3 reads CASSLGPSPYEQYF. CDR3 DNA: TGTGCCAGCAGTCTTGGGCCCTCCCCCTACGAGCAGTACTTC.